These 18 T cell receptor beta chains originate from one sample sequenced in a study of T cells expressing NK-cell markers. TCRdb reprocessed the 5' RACE reads and keeps a single row for each CDR3 protein, giving no DNA. The table for this sample gives some 150,000 distinct CDR3 sequences. Material for sequencing was blood T cells: a sorted CD56 or NKG2C T cell subset, CD4+ or CD8+ T cells, or bulk PBMC T cells (not recorded which). The receptors derive from a man between 18 and 29 years old in good health.

The V gene is TRBV5-1, the J gene TRBJ2-1; TCRdb's D call, TRBD2, is unchecked because there is no DNA. The CDR3 extends over 16 amino acids. Germline CDR1 and CDR2: SGHRS and YFSETQ. The CDR3 is CASRGLAGKNVDEQFF.

The V gene is TRBV19, the J gene TRBJ1-1. The CDR3 spans 13 residues. Germline assignment: CDR1 LNHDA and CDR2 SQIVND (reference sequence). This CDR3 is CASSINRGDEAFF.

The chain joins TRBV28 to TRBJ1-4; TCRdb's D call, TRBD1, is unchecked because there is no DNA. The CDR3 runs 11 residues. The V gene's germline CDR1 is MDHEN and CDR2 SYDVKM. CDR3 region: CASSDREKLFF.

The chain couples TRBV6-1 to TRBJ1-5; as DNA is missing, the TRBD1 call by TCRdb cannot be tested. The germline V gene has CDR1 MNHNS and CDR2 SASEGT. The CDR3 is 14 residues long. CDR3 amino acids: CASAGTGGGQPQHF.

The rearrangement links TRBV29-1 to TRBJ2-3; the TCRdb call, TRBD1, lacks DNA for checking. CDR1 and CDR2 (germline): SQVTM, ANQGSEA. The CDR3 runs to 17 residues. This chain's CDR3 is CSVDDATGGRNTDTQYF.

The chain has TRBV9 and TRBJ2-1. CDR1 SGDLS and CDR2 YYNGEE come from the germline V gene. This CDR3 is built from 13 residues. The CDR3 reads CASTEGPYNEQFF.

The rearrangement links TRBV15 to TRBJ2-1; TCRdb's D call of TRBD2 is untestable without DNA. The germline CDR1 and CDR2 sequences are LNHNV and YYDKDF (reference sequence). The CDR3 runs 16 residues. The CDR3 sequence: CATSRDGGSGKDEQFF. Full variable domain (rest looked up from reference TRBV15 and TRBJ2-1): DAMVIQNPRYQVTQFGKPVTLSCSQTLNHNVMYWYQQKSSQAPKLLFHYYDKDFNNEADTPDNFQSRRPNTSFCFLDIRSPGLGDTAMYLCATSRDGGSGKDEQFFGPGTRLTVL.

The V gene is TRBV12-3 or TRBV12-4, the J gene TRBJ2-1; TCRdb returns TRBD2, unconfirmable since there is no DNA. This CDR3 has 16 residues. CDR3 in amino acids: CASSSLLAGVQNEQFF.

The chain uses TRBV19 and TRBJ1-5; TCRdb's D gene call, TRBD1, goes unchecked for lack of DNA. Germline assignment: CDR1 LNHDA and CDR2 SQIVND (reference sequence). The CDR3 has 15 amino acids. CDR3 region: CASSILEGAVQPQHF.

The chain links TRBV5-4 to TRBJ2-5; TCRdb selects TRBD1, and the lack of DNA leaves this call unchecked. Looked up from germline, CDR1 is SGHNT and CDR2 is YYREEE (reference sequence). The CDR3 sequence is 15 residues long. The CDR3 here is CASSLGDRVVETQYF. The full variable domain, completed using reference TRBV5-4 and TRBJ2-5, is ETGVTQSPTHLIKTRGQQVTLRCSSQSGHNTVSWYQQALGQGPQFIFQYYREEENGRGNFPPRFSGLQFPNYSSELNVNALELDDSALYLCASSLGDRVVETQYFGPGTRLLVL.

The chain uses TRBV5-6 and TRBJ2-3; TCRdb designates TRBD2, a call that cannot be tested without DNA. This CDR3 has 14 residues. Germline V lookup: CDR1 SGHDT, CDR2 YYEEEE. CDR3 region: CASSGIAGADTQYF.

The chain is built from TRBV4-3 and TRBJ2-7; without DNA, the TCRdb call of TRBD1 cannot be checked. The CDR3 has 16 residues. Germline CDR1 LGHNA, CDR2 YSLEER. The CDR3 reads CASSQGGTLGSYEQYF.

The chain uses TRBV19 and TRBJ2-1; absent DNA, TCRdb's TRBD2 call cannot be checked. The CDR3 sequence is 17 residues long. Germline CDR1 and CDR2: LNHDA and SQIVND (reference sequence). This CDR3 reads CASSLQPGLAGGNEQFF.

The V and J genes are TRBV12-3 or TRBV12-4 and TRBJ2-1; TCRdb returns TRBD1, unconfirmable since there is no DNA. CDR3 length: 13 amino acids. CDR3 in amino acids: CASSTLQRHEQFF.

The rearrangement uses TRBV16 and TRBJ2-7; with no DNA, the TCRdb D assignment of TRBD1 cannot be verified. Germline lookup yields CDR1 KGHSY and CDR2 FQNENV. The CDR3 consists of 15 residues. The CDR3 spells CASSQTDRGHYEQYF.

V usage is TRBV20-1 and J usage is TRBJ1-5; TCRdb lists TRBD1, though no DNA is available to test this call. The germline V gene has CDR1 DFQATT and CDR2 SNEGSKA (reference sequence). This CDR3 is 15 amino acids long. This chain's CDR3 is CSARLQGGPSDPQHF.

This rearrangement joins TRBV11-3 to TRBJ2-1; with no DNA, the TCRdb D assignment of TRBD2 cannot be verified. The germline V gene has CDR1 SGHNT and CDR2 YENEEA. CDR3 length: 17 amino acids. CDR3 sequence reads: CASSSRLAGGPYNEQFF.

The chain combines TRBV6-5 with TRBJ2-2; TCRdb outputs TRBD1, but without DNA this stays unchecked. The CDR3 has 15 residues. Germline CDR1 reads MNHEY; CDR2 reads SVGAGI. This CDR3 is CASSYVPGRTGELFF.